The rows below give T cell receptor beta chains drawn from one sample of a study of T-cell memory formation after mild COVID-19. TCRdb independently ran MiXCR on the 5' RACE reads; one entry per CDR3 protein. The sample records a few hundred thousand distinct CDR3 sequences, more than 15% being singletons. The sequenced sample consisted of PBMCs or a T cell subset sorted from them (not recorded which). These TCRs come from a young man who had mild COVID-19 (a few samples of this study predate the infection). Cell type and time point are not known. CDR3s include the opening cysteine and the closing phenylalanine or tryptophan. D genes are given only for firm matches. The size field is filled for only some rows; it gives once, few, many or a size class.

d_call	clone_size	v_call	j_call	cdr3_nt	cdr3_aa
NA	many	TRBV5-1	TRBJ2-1	TGCGCCAGCAGCTCTGGGGAACCAGGAAATGAGCAGTTCTTC	CASSSGEPGNEQFF
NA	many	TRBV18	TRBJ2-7	TGTGCCAGCTCACCTACCAGGACAGACACCTACGAGCAGTACTTC	CASSPTRTDTYEQYF
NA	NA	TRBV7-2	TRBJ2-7	TGTGCCAGCAGCACTCCGACAGGAGACTCTTACGAGCAGTACTTC	CASSTPTGDSYEQYF
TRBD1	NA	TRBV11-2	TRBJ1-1	TGTGCCAGCAGCGACCACAGGGGGCCGGGCACTGAAGCTTTCTTT	CASSDHRGPGTEAFF
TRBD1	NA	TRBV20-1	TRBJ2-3	TGCAGGGCTACAGGGGGAAGCACAGATACGCAGTATTTT	CRATGGSTDTQYF
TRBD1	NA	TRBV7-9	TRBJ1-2	TGTGCCAGCAGCTTAGGGGACAGCCAATACTATGGCTACACCTTC	CASSLGDSQYYGYTF
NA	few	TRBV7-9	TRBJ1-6	TGTGCCAGCAGCTTAGATGGGCGATCACCCCTCCACTTT	CASSLDGRSPLHF
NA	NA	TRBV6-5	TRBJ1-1	TGTGCCAGCAGTTACTCGAGGAGTCCGGGCACTGAAGCTTTCTTT	CASSYSRSPGTEAFF
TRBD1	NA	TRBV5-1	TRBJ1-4	TGCGCCAGCAGCTTGCCCGGGACAGGGGATCATGGTAATGAAAAACTGTTTTTT	CASSLPGTGDHGNEKLFF
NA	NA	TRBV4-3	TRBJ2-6	TGCGCCAGCAGCCAAGCGGAAGGGGGATATGTGGCCAACGTCCTGACTTTC	CASSQAEGGYVANVLTF
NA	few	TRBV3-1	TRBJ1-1	TGTGCCAGCAGCCCAACGGGAATTCGTACTGAAGCTTTCTTT	CASSPTGIRTEAFF
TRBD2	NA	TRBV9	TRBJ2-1	TGTGCCAGCAGCGTAGCTACAGGACTAGCGGGGGATGAGCAGTTCTTC	CASSVATGLAGDEQFF
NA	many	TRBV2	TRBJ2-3	TGTGCCAGTCCGACAGCCGATACGCAGTATTTT	CASPTADTQYF
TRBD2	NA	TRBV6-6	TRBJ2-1	TGTGCCAGCTCTCCCCCTAGCGGGGGGCTCAACGAGCAGTTCTTC	CASSPPSGGLNEQFF
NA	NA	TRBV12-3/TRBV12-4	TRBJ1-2	TGTGCCAGCAGTTGGGCGGGACCCCTAAGCTTC	CASSWAGPLSF
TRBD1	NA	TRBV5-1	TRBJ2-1	TGCGCCAGCAGCCTGATTCCCACGGGACAGGTAGCGCAATTCAATGAGCAGTTCTTC	CASSLIPTGQVAQFNEQFF
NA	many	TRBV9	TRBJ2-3	TGTGCCAGCAGCGTAGAAGGGTTTGCGCAGTATTTT	CASSVEGFAQYF
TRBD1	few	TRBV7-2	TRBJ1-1	TGTGCCAGCAGCGGACAGGAGAACACTGAAGCTTTCTTT	CASSGQENTEAFF
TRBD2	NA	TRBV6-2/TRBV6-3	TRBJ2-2	TGTGCCAGCAGTTATCGGGGGGTCGGCGGGGAGCTGTTTTTT	CASSYRGVGGELFF
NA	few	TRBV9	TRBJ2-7	TGTGCCAGCAGCACCTCGGAGGGCCCCCGGGAGCAGTACTTC	CASSTSEGPREQYF
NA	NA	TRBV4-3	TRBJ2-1	TGCGCCAGCAGCCAAGATCGGGCAGGGGGACTTGAGCAGTTCTTC	CASSQDRAGGLEQFF
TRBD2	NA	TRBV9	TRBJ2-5	TGTGCCAGCAGCGCCCATGGGGGGGGGCAAGAGACCCAGTACTTC	CASSAHGGGQETQYF
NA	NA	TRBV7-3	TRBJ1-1	TGTGCCAGCAGCCCCGAGGGGGATTGGGCCACTGAAGCTTTCTTT	CASSPEGDWATEAFF
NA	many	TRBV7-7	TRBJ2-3	TGTGCCAGCAGCAAGGGGAGCAGGGGCACAGATACGCAGTATTTT	CASSKGSRGTDTQYF
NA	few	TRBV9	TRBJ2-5	TGTGCCAGCAGCTCAAAGAGTAGGGGGACTCCGAAAGAGACCCAGTACTTC	CASSSKSRGTPKETQYF
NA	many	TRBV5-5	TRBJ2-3	TGTGCCAGCAGCTTGAGTACTAACACAGATACGCAGTATTTT	CASSLSTNTDTQYF
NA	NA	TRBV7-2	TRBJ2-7	TGTGCCAGCAGCTTAGATGTGGGCCAACCCAAGCAGTACTTC	CASSLDVGQPKQYF
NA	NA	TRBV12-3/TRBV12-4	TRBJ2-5	TGTGCCAGCAGTTTGCGGCACCAAGAGACCCAGTACTTC	CASSLRHQETQYF
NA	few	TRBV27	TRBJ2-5	TGTGCCAGCAGCCCCGTGGGGGCCCCTCCAGAGACCCAGTACTTC	CASSPVGAPPETQYF
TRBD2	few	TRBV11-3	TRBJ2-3	TGTGCCAGCAGCTTAGGCGCCGGGGGGACTCATCAAAGCTCAGATACGCAGTATTTT	CASSLGAGGTHQSSDTQYF
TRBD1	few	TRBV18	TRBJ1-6	TGTGCCAGCTCATCCTCGACAGGGCAGTCACCCCTCCACTTT	CASSSSTGQSPLHF
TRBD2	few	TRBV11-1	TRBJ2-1	TGTGCCAGCACCCCAGCGGGGTACAATGAGCAGTTCTTC	CASTPAGYNEQFF
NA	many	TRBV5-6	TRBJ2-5	TGTGCCAGCAGCTTGGACATGGTTAAGACCCAGTACTTC	CASSLDMVKTQYF
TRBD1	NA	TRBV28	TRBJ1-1	TGTGCCAGCCAGACAGGGAATGGGGCTGAAGCTTTCTTT	CASQTGNGAEAFF
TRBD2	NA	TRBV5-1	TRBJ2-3	TGCGCCAGCAGTCTAGCGGCAGGCGCCGCTAGCACAGATACGCAGTATTTT	CASSLAAGAASTDTQYF
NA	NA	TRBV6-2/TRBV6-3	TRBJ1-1	TGTGCCAGCAGTTACCGGGGGTCGGAGAGTGAAGCTTTCTTT	CASSYRGSESEAFF
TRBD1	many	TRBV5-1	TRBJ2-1	TGCGCCAGCAGCTTGGAGAGGGGGCCACCCTGGGACAATGAGCAGTTCTTC	CASSLERGPPWDNEQFF
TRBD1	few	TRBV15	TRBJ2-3	TGTGCCACCAGCAGAGAGTGGACAGGGGATACGCAGTATTTT	CATSREWTGDTQYF
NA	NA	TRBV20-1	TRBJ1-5	TGCAGTGCTAGTCCCTCAGGGGACTATCAGCCCCAGCATTTT	CSASPSGDYQPQHF
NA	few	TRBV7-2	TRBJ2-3	TGTGCCAGCAGCTTAAGCCGGCAAGATACGCAGTATTTT	CASSLSRQDTQYF
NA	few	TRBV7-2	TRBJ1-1	TGTGCCAGCAGCCGGGCCCCCTCGACGGCGAACACTGAAGCTTTCTTT	CASSRAPSTANTEAFF
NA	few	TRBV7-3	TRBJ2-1	TGTGCCAGCAGCTGGGGAGGGACAGTGTTCAATGAGCAGTTCTTC	CASSWGGTVFNEQFF
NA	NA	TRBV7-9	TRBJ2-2	TGTGCCCCAAAAGCGGACACCGGGGAGCTGTTTTTT	CAPKADTGELFF
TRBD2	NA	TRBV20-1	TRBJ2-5	TGCAGTGGCGGCATATCTGAGGGAGGGGAGACCCAGTACTTC	CSGGISEGGETQYF
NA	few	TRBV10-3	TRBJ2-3	TGTGCCATCAGTGAAATTTCTACGCAGTATTTT	CAISEISTQYF
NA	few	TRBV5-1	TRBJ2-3	TGCGCCAGCAGCTTGGGGCCCACCCCTACTACTACAGATACGCAGTATTTT	CASSLGPTPTTTDTQYF
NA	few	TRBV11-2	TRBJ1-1	TGTGCCAGCAGCCGATTCGAGTGGGGCACTGAAGCTTTCTTT	CASSRFEWGTEAFF
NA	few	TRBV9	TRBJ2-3	TGTGCCAGCAGCGCGCCCTTGGGGGGACTCACAGATACGCAGTATTTT	CASSAPLGGLTDTQYF
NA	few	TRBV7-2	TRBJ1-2	TGTGCCAGCAGCTTGACGTCAGGGATCTATGGCTACACCTTC	CASSLTSGIYGYTF